Listed here is a single T cell receptor beta chain. This entry comes from a study of T cell responses to AZD1222 COVID-19 vaccine. This CDR3 has 15 amino acids. V lost 7 bases and J lost 3; bases outside the gene matches: 9. Germline lookup yields CDR1 SEHNR and CDR2 FQNEAQ (reference sequence). Profiling relied on immunoSEQ multiplex PCR, and the TCRdb table lists in-frame clones only, not all of them. This sample has 100,000 to 150,000 clones, with over 90% found just once. V and J are TRBV7-9 and TRBJ2-7; 10 bases match TRBD2. The sequence came from an adult in good health. The sample here was peripheral blood, taken on day 0 of AZD1222 vaccination. The CDR3 DNA follows: TGTGCCAGCACCCCCCAGGGGACTAGCGACTACGAGCAGTACTTC. Translation gives CASTPQGTSDYEQYF.